These 27 T cell receptor beta chains were sequenced from one sample in a study of T cells after yellow fever vaccination. TCRdb re-called the 5' RACE reads with MiXCR, one entry per CDR3 protein. The data hold hundreds of thousands of distinct CDR3 sequences, with 9% to 15% observed a single time. The sequenced sample was PBMCs, obtained on the day of the yellow fever booster vaccination. These receptors all come from a man aged 30 to 45 who received the YFV17D yellow fever vaccine.

This clonotype has more than one count but fewer than ten. DNA for the CDR3: TGTGCCAGCAGGGCAATTTGGGACAGCTACAATGAGCAGTTCTTC. Translated: CASRAIWDSYNEQFF. The genes are TRBV6-2 or TRBV6-3 and TRBJ2-1, with 7 positions matching TRBD1. This CDR3 spans 15 amino acids. The germline V gene has CDR1 MNHEY and CDR2 SVGEGT. V shed 6 bases, J shed 3 bases, and the junction held 8 bases outside the gene matches.

This clonotype turned up a few times. Germline is not matched at one junction end, which may reflect a read error. V usage is TRBV20-1 and J usage is TRBJ2-5; TRBD2 aligns across 8 bases. Germline V gene data show CDR1 as DFQATT and CDR2 as SNEGSKA (reference sequence). The CDR3 loop spans 13 amino acids. CDR3 region: CSAGDGGEETQYF. The CDR3 DNA follows: TGCAGTGCTGGAGACGGGGGGGAAGAGACCCAGTACTTC.

This chain links TRBV7-2 with TRBJ2-7; D perhaps matches TRBD2 (6 bases). Per germline, CDR1 SGHTA and CDR2 FQGNSA. Trimming removed 4 bases at V and 2 bases at J, with 12 bases between. CDR3 length: 14 amino acids. DNA for the CDR3: TGTGCCAGCAGCTCCGTCAGCGGGCCCTACGAGCAGTACTTC. Its protein is CASSSVSGPYEQYF.

A few counts support this clonotype. V and J are TRBV20-1 and TRBJ2-7, with D possibly being TRBD2 (6 bases). Trimming removed 3 bases at V and 0 bases at J, with 15 bases between. The CDR3 is 15 amino acids. Per the germline V gene, CDR1 is DFQATT and CDR2 is SNEGSKA (reference sequence). DNA for the CDR3: TGCAGTGCTAGGCACGGACTAATTAGCTCCTACGAGCAGTACTTC. The encoded protein is CSARHGLISSYEQYF.

This clonotype was detected a few times. This chain joins TRBV10-3 and TRBJ1-6, with 7 bases identical to TRBD1. V dropped 10 bases and J dropped 5; count of bases not matched to a gene: 8. There are 14 residues in the CDR3. Per the germline V gene, CDR1 is ENHRY and CDR2 is SYGVKD. The CDR3 DNA sequence: TGTGCCACCAATAAGGGACAGAATAATTCACCCCTCCACTTT. Amino acid sequence: CATNKGQNNSPLHF.

The V call is TRBV10-3, the J call TRBJ2-5, with 7 bases lining up with TRBD2. The germline CDR1 and CDR2 sequences are ENHRY and SYGVKD. The ends lost 4 bases at V and 1 base at J; junction bases unmatched: 9. The CDR3 sequence is 16 residues long. CDR3 amino acids: CAISGGSGKGQETQYF. CDR3 DNA: TGTGCCATCAGTGGGGGAAGCGGGAAAGGCCAAGAGACCCAGTACTTC.

This clonotype has a handful of counts. This rearrangement joins TRBV18 to TRBJ2-3; the match to TRBD1 covers 9 bases. The CDR3 has 15 amino acids. Germline lookup yields CDR1 KGHSH and CDR2 LQKENI. With V trimmed by 3 bases and J by 3 bases, 4 bases remained unmatched. CDR3 in amino acids: CASSPVTGGTDTQYF. As DNA, the CDR3 is TGTGCCAGCTCACCGGTGACAGGGGGTACAGATACGCAGTATTTT.

This sequence joins TRBV7-2 and TRBJ2-5; D gene ambiguous. From germline, CDR1 is SGHTA and CDR2 FQGNSA. The CDR3 extends over 15 amino acids. V was shortened by 3 bases and J by 9 bases, with 20 bases between the two germline ends. The CDR3 spells CASSFAPSILGAQYF. In DNA, the CDR3 is TGTGCCAGCAGCTTTGCCCCTAGTATCCTCGGCGCCCAGTACTTC.

The genes are TRBV5-6 and TRBJ2-7; D gene ambiguous. The CDR3 has 14 residues. Germline-derived CDR1 and CDR2 are SGHDT and YYEEEE. Trimming removed 0 bases at V and 2 bases at J, with 9 bases between. The CDR3 spells CASSLGSVTYEQYF. CDR3 DNA: TGTGCCAGCAGCTTGGGGTCGGTAACCTACGAGCAGTACTTC.

This clonotype was counted a few times. V usage is TRBV7-2 and J usage is TRBJ1-6; D is uncertain. CDR1 and CDR2 (germline): SGHTA, FQGNSA. Trimming took off 5 bases at V and 4 bases at J, with 15 bases between the two ends. This CDR3 has 16 amino acids. The CDR3 region has the DNA TGTGCCAGCAGCACCCTATCCGGGCAATATAATTCACCCCTCCACTTT. Protein product: CASSTLSGQYNSPLHF.

The CDR3 nucleotides are TGTGCCAGCAGACGTACCCCTACGGCCGGGGAGCTGTTTTTT. It is translated as CASRRTPTAGELFF. This chain connects TRBV27 to TRBJ2-2, with D unresolved. Trimming removed 6 bases at V and 6 bases at J, with 14 bases between. CDR3 size: 14 residues. The germline V gene encodes CDR1 MNHEY and CDR2 SMNVEV (reference sequence).

The chain couples TRBV9 to TRBJ2-7; tentative D call: TRBD2 (6 bases). CDR1 SGDLS and CDR2 YYNGEE come from the germline V gene. The V end was cut by 4 bases, the J end by 5 bases, with 19 bases between. The CDR3 loop spans 15 amino acids. The CDR3 DNA follows: TGTGCCAGCAGCCCCAGCGGAGGGGTGGGCCACGAGCAGTACTTC. As protein: CASSPSGGVGHEQYF.

CDR3 bases: TGTGCCAGCAGCCAAGGAAGGCGCAGTATGAACACTGAAGCTTTCTTT. It codes for CASSQGRRSMNTEAFF. This chain uses TRBV4-2 with TRBJ1-1; D gene ambiguous. Germline CDR1 is LGHNA and CDR2 is YNFKEQ. V was shortened by 1 base and J by 0 bases, with 12 bases between the two germline ends. The CDR3 runs to 16 residues.

This chain connects TRBV15 to TRBJ2-7; D not resolved. This CDR3 spans 12 amino acids. Looked up from germline, CDR1 is LNHNV and CDR2 is YYDKDF (reference sequence). Trimming took 0 bases from V and 8 from J, leaving 8 bases between them. The DNA of the CDR3 is TGTGCCACCAGCAGAGACAGGACCAAGCAGTACTTC. It yields the protein CATSRDRTKQYF.

This clonotype was counted a few times. This sequence joins TRBV7-2 and TRBJ2-2; perhaps TRBD1 as D (5 bases). V shed 7 bases and J shed 4 bases, with 13 bases lying between them. Germline V gives CDR1 SGHTA, CDR2 FQGNSA. There are 14 residues in the CDR3. The CDR3: CASTPGRGTGELFF. The CDR3, as DNA: TGTGCCAGCACTCCTGGAAGGGGCACCGGGGAGCTGTTTTTT.

This clonotype has more than one count but fewer than ten. The chain has TRBV10-1 and TRBJ1-5, with D hard to call. Germline lookup yields CDR1 WNHNN and CDR2 SYGVQD (reference sequence). V was pared by 11 bases and J by 7 bases, with 18 bases between. The CDR3 consists of 13 residues. For the CDR3, the DNA is TGCGCCGATTTTGCGTGGGTTGGACAGCCCCAGCATTTT. This gives the protein CADFAWVGQPQHF.

This clonotype was picked up a small number of times. The chain couples TRBV12-5 to TRBJ2-1, with a possible D match to TRBD2 (5 bases). V lost 4 bases to trimming and J lost 7 bases, with 11 bases between them. The V gene's germline CDR1 is LGHNT and CDR2 FRNRAP. The CDR3 consists of 13 residues. The CDR3 DNA sequence: TGTGCTAGTGGTTCGTCACTAGAGAATGAGCAGTTCTTC. This translates into CASGSSLENEQFF.

This clonotype was recorded a few times. The chain carries TRBV5-6 and TRBJ2-7, with D perhaps matching TRBD1 or TRBD2 (5 bases each). CDR1 is SGHDT and CDR2 is YYEEEE in the germline V gene. Trimming removed 2 bases at V and 0 bases at J, with 12 bases between. The CDR3 loop spans 15 amino acids. The CDR3 is CASSFGRRGSYEQYF. The CDR3 bases are TGTGCCAGCAGCTTTGGGAGAAGGGGCTCCTACGAGCAGTACTTC.

V usage is TRBV5-6 and J usage is TRBJ2-3; the D gene is possibly TRBD2 (6 bases). In germline, CDR1 is SGHDT, CDR2 YYEEEE. The CDR3 has 14 residues. The ends were cut back, 1 base at V and 7 bases at J, with 13 bases in the middle. CDR3 coding DNA: TGTGCCAGCAGCTTGTTTCAGGGACTGAATACGCAGTATTTT. It specifies CASSLFQGLNTQYF.

This chain links TRBV19 with TRBJ2-3; TRBD2 matches at 13 bases. CDR3 length equals 13 residues. Germline CDR1 and CDR2: LNHDA and SQIVND (reference sequence). Trimming removed 4 bases from V and 14 bases from J; junction bases left unmatched: 6. The CDR3 is CASSTRTSGGPYF. Written as DNA, the CDR3 is TGTGCCAGTAGTACGAGGACTAGCGGGGGCCCGTATTTT.

J is TRBJ2-3 and V is TRBV6-1; no clear D. Trimming took 6 bases from V and 0 from J, leaving 19 bases between them. This CDR3 region has 17 residues. Germline CDR1 reads MNHNS; CDR2 reads SASEGT. Written as DNA, the CDR3 is TGTGCCAGCAGACGATTAGTGGCTAGTGCTAGCACAGATACGCAGTATTTT. Translation gives CASRRLVASASTDTQYF.

This clonotype was counted many times. The rearrangement uses TRBV29-1 and TRBJ2-1, with 9 bases matching TRBD1. Trimming cost V 6 bases and J 1 base; bases outside gene matches: 4. There are 14 residues in the CDR3. The germline V gene has CDR1 SQVTM and CDR2 ANQGSEA. In nucleotides, the CDR3 is TGCAGCGTCCCGGGGACAGGGTCCTACAATGAGCAGTTCTTC. Its protein is CSVPGTGSYNEQFF.

J is TRBJ1-6 and V is TRBV14; D not resolved. This CDR3 spans 16 amino acids. In germline, CDR1 is SGHDN, CDR2 FVKESK. The germline V and J ends were trimmed by 0 bases and 8 bases, with 14 bases remaining between them. The CDR3 sequence: CASSQDKGSKHSPLHF. Written as DNA, the CDR3 is TGTGCCAGCAGCCAAGACAAGGGCTCGAAACATTCACCCCTCCACTTT. The whole variable domain, filled in from reference TRBV14 and TRBJ1-6, reads EAGVTQFPSHSVIEKGQTVTLRCDPISGHDNLYWYRRVMGKEIKFLLHFVKESKQDESGMPNNRFLAERTGGTYSTLKVQPAELEDSGVYFCASSQDKGSKHSPLHFGNGTRLTVT.

This clonotype has only one observation. V gene TRBV4-3 combines with J gene TRBJ2-1; D is uncertain. The length of the CDR3 is 15 residues. V was pared by 1 base and J by 1 base, with 8 bases between. Germline CDR1 is LGHNA and CDR2 is YSLEER. Here the CDR3 reads CASSQGVCSYNEQFF. The DNA of the CDR3 is TGCGCCAGCAGCCAAGGTGTCTGTTCCTACAATGAGCAGTTCTTC.

V and J are TRBV4-3 and TRBJ2-1, with D possibly being TRBD2 (5 bases). With 4 bases removed from V and 7 bases from J, the gap between germline ends came to 17 bases. The CDR3 has 15 amino acids. From germline, CDR1 is LGHNA and CDR2 YSLEER. The DNA for the CDR3 is TGCGCCAGCAGCCCGAACCTGGACTCCATTAATGAGCAGTTCTTC. Translation: CASSPNLDSINEQFF.

This chain uses TRBV4-3 with TRBJ2-4; D assignment may be TRBD1 or TRBD2 (6 bases each). Trimming left V 0 bases short and J 7 bases short, with 16 bases between. Germline CDR1 reads LGHNA; CDR2 reads YSLEER. This CDR3 is built from 16 residues. CDR3 loop: CASSQDRPGGLNIQYF. CDR3 DNA sequence: TGCGCCAGCAGCCAAGATCGGCCCGGGGGCTTGAACATTCAGTACTTC.

The rearrangement joins TRBV12-3 or TRBV12-4 to TRBJ2-3, with 10 bases lining up with TRBD2. V shed 6 bases, J shed 5 bases, and the junction held 8 bases outside the gene matches. CDR3 length: 15 residues. CDR3 nucleotide sequence: TGTGCCAGCAGCAACAGCGGGAGGGTGCAAGATACGCAGTATTTT. It is translated as CASSNSGRVQDTQYF.